This TCR beta chain was observed in a study of identical twins. The CDR3 length is 16 residues. CDR1 and CDR2 from the germline V gene are LGHDT and YNNKEL (reference sequence). Template switching added a universal primer site, and cDNA bore unique molecular identifiers. TCRdb independently ran MiXCR on the 5' RACE reads; one entry per CDR3 protein. The sample holds hundreds of thousands of distinct CDR3 sequences, just over 7% seen once. General study findings and limits: There was an excess of low generation probability in the out-of-frame alpha sequences that twins shared. Cord blood beta clonotypes that were abundant carried fewer insertions, and memory repertoires showed no such trend.

This clonotype was picked up a small number of times. Its antigen is undetermined. Its ends do not fully match the called genes, so a read error is possible. These data were likewise used in another study, on yellow fever vaccine responses in identical twins.

The J gene is TRBJ2-5, the V gene TRBV3-1; 10 bases align to TRBD2. The sequence derives from a woman aged 18-29 years in good health. Sequenced material: PBMCs. The CDR3 DNA reads as TGTGCCAGCAGCCCAGGACTAGCGGTGGGACAAGGGACCCAGTACTTC. Protein sequence: CASSPGLAVGQGTQYF.